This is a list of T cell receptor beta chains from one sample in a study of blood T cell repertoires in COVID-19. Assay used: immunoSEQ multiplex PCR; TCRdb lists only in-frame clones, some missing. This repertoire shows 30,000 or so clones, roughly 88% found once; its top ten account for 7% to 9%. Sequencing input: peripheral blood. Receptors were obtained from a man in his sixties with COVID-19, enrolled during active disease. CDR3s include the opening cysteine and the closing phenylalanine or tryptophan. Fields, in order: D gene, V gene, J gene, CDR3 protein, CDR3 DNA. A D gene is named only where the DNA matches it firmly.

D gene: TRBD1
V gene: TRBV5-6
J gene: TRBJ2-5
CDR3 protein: CASSSTGEETQYF
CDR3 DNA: TGTGCCAGCAGTTCGACAGGGGAAGAGACCCAGTACTTC

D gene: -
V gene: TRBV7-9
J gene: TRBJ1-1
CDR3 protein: CASSLVTSGVIGDTEAFF
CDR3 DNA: TGTGCCAGCAGCTTAGTAACTAGTGGGGTGATTGGGGACACTGAAGCTTTCTTT

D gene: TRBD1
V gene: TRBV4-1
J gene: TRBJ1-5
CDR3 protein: CASSPNGQADQPQHF
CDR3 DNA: TGCGCCAGCAGCCCGAATGGACAGGCCGATCAGCCCCAGCATTTT

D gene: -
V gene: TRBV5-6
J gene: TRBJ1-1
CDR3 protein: CASRRDTEAFF
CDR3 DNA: TGTGCCAGCAGGAGAGACACTGAAGCTTTCTTT

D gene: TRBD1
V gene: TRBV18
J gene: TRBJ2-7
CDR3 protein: CASSPGTGYEQYF
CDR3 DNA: TGTGCCAGCTCACCAGGGACAGGGTACGAGCAGTACTTC

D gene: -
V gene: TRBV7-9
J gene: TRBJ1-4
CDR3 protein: CASSPPPTGYGLEKLFF
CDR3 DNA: TGTGCCAGCAGTCCCCCTCCCACAGGGTATGGATTAGAAAAACTGTTTTTT

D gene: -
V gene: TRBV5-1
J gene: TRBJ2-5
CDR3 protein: CASSLGAQETQYF
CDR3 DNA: TGCGCCAGCAGCTTGGGGGCACAAGAGACCCAGTACTTC

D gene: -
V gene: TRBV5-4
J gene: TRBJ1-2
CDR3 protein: CASSLGRVGYGYTF
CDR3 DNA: TGTGCCAGCAGCTTAGGCAGGGTCGGCTATGGCTACACCTTC

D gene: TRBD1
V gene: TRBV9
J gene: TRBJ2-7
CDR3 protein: CASSALPSTGGSEQYF
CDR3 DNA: TGTGCCAGCAGCGCTCTCCCATCGACAGGGGGCAGCGAGCAGTACTTC

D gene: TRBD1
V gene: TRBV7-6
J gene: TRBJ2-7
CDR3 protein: CASSPGQGASYEQYF
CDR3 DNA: TGTGCCAGCAGCCCCGGACAGGGGGCGTCCTACGAGCAGTACTTC

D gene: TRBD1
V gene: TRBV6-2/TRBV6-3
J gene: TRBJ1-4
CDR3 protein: CASSGRDRAYEKLFF
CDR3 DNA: TGTGCCAGCAGTGGCCGGGACAGGGCCTATGAAAAACTGTTTTTT